These T cell receptor beta chains were read from a single sample in a study of shared clonotypes between healthy human individuals. The data were produced by immunoSEQ multiplex PCR, yet TCRdb's version contains in-frame clones alone and is incomplete. Here the sample spans some 2,400,000 clones, roughly 95% being singletons. Sequencing was done on a sample of naive CD4+ T cells sorted from blood. These receptors were taken from a man aged 18 to 29 in good health. Both conserved end residues are part of each CDR3. Fields, in order: D gene, J gene, clone size, CDR3 length, V gene, CDR3 DNA, CDR3 protein. A D gene is named only where the DNA matches it firmly. Expanded clones get a size class; other rows say once, few or many, or leave the size out.

TRBD1,TRBJ1-2,NA,11,TRBV20-1,TGCAGTGCCCAGGGGGACTATGGCTACACCTTC,CSAQGDYGYTF
TRBD1,TRBJ1-4,NA,15,TRBV7-9,TGTGCCAGCAGCGGACAGGGGGCCACTAATGAAAAACTGTTTTTT,CASSGQGATNEKLFF
TRBD1,TRBJ1-1,NA,13,TRBV5-6,TGTGCCAGCACGGACCGCGACAGGGGTAGAGCTTTCTTT,CASTDRDRGRAFF
TRBD2,TRBJ2-5,NA,15,TRBV6-6,TGTGCCAGCAGGGCGCGAGCGGGGGGGGACGAGACCCAGTACTTC,CASRARAGGDETQYF
NA,TRBJ2-1,NA,16,TRBV19,TGTGCCAGTACCCCCTCTCCGGTTGGTATTATGAATGAGCAGTTCTTC,CASTPSPVGIMNEQFF
NA,TRBJ2-1,NA,15,TRBV6-1,TGTGCCAGCAGTGAAAGGAGGGCTAAATACAATGAGCAGTTCTTC,CASSERRAKYNEQFF
NA,TRBJ2-7,NA,15,TRBV19,TGTGCCAGTAGTCTACGACGACAGGCCTCCTACGAGCAGTACTTC,CASSLRRQASYEQYF
NA,TRBJ2-3,NA,16,TRBV7-4,TGTGCCAGCAGCTTCCATTTCATGCTCCGGACGGATACGCAGTATTTT,CASSFHFMLRTDTQYF
NA,TRBJ2-3,NA,15,TRBV5-4,TGTGCCAGCAGCTTGGAAGCTAGCGTGACAGATACGCAGTATTTT,CASSLEASVTDTQYF
NA,TRBJ1-3,NA,15,TRBV9,TGTGCCAGCAGCGTAATGACAGGTACTGGAAACACCATATATTTT,CASSVMTGTGNTIYF
TRBD1,TRBJ2-2,NA,13,TRBV29-1,TGCAGCGTTTGGACAGGGGGGGCCGGGGAGCTGTTTTTT,CSVWTGGAGELFF
NA,TRBJ1-4,NA,11,TRBV20-1,TGCAGTGCTAGGTCGGAAAAAAAACTGTTTTTT,CSARSEKKLFF
NA,TRBJ2-6,NA,16,TRBV6-1,TGTGCCAGCAGTGAAGAAGTTCACTCTGGGGCCAACGTCCTGACTTTC,CASSEEVHSGANVLTF
NA,TRBJ1-1,NA,13,TRBV5-6,TGTGCCAGCAGCTTCGGGCGAGACGCTGAAGCTTTCTTT,CASSFGRDAEAFF
NA,TRBJ1-1,once,15,TRBV6-5,TGTGCCAGCAGTTACTCGACCCTCTCGACGACTGAAGCTTTCTTT,CASSYSTLSTTEAFF
NA,TRBJ2-1,NA,13,TRBV10-1,TGCGCCAGCAGTGAGTCGACAGTGAATGAGCAGTTCTTC,CASSESTVNEQFF
TRBD2,TRBJ2-3,NA,15,TRBV7-2,TGTGCCAGCAACCCGGGGGGACTAGCTACAGATACGCAGTATTTT,CASNPGGLATDTQYF
TRBD1,TRBJ1-2,NA,15,TRBV5-6,TGTGCCAGCACCACGTTCGGGACAGGGGGATATGGCTACACCTTC,CASTTFGTGGYGYTF
NA,TRBJ2-7,once,16,TRBV4-1,TGCGCCAGCAGCCAAGATCCCCTGGGAGCGTACTACGAGCAGTACTTC,CASSQDPLGAYYEQYF
NA,TRBJ2-3,once,15,TRBV21-1,TGTGCCAGCAGCAATTGCGGGGGTCGAACAGATACGCAGTATTTT,CASSNCGGRTDTQYF
TRBD1,TRBJ2-7,NA,15,TRBV7-3,TGTGCCAGCAGCTTATATACGGGACAGGAGTACGAGCAGTACTTC,CASSLYTGQEYEQYF
NA,TRBJ1-3,NA,16,TRBV4-1,TGCGCCAGCAGCCAAGGGCGGGCTTTCTCTGGAAACACCATATATTTT,CASSQGRAFSGNTIYF
NA,TRBJ1-5,NA,16,TRBV28,TGTGCCAGCAGCCAACCCGCACAGGGAAGCAATCAGCCCCAGCATTTT,CASSQPAQGSNQPQHF
TRBD2,TRBJ2-5,NA,17,TRBV7-3,TGTGCCAGCAGCGCAACGGGAACTAGCGGGGGACAAGAGACCCAGTACTTC,CASSATGTSGGQETQYF
NA,TRBJ1-2,NA,13,TRBV19,TGTGCCAGTAGTATCCGGTTTAACTATGGCTACACCTTC,CASSIRFNYGYTF
TRBD1,TRBJ2-7,NA,16,TRBV6-6,TGTGCCAGCAGTTACTTATCGGCGAGGGACAGAAAGGAGCAGTACTTC,CASSYLSARDRKEQYF
NA,TRBJ2-2,NA,19,TRBV4-3,TGCGCCAGCAGCCCCAGGGGCCGGGGAGGACCGCGGGGGTACCGGGAGCTGTTTTTT,CASSPRGRGGPRGYRELFF
TRBD1,TRBJ2-1,NA,12,TRBV29-1,TGCAGCGTTCCTCTAGACAGGGGGGAGCAGTTCTTC,CSVPLDRGEQFF
TRBD1,TRBJ1-6,NA,14,TRBV30,TGTGCCTGTAAGAGTACAGGGGTCATATCACCCCTCCACTTT,CACKSTGVISPLHF
TRBD1,TRBJ2-5,few,15,TRBV29-1,TGCAGCGTTGACCCTCCGACAGGGGGCGGATGGACCCAGTACTTC,CSVDPPTGGGWTQYF
TRBD1,TRBJ1-4,NA,15,TRBV6-4,TGTGCCAGCAGCCCAGACAGGGGAGCGGCTGAAAAACTGTTTTTT,CASSPDRGAAEKLFF
NA,TRBJ1-4,NA,16,TRBV15,TGTGCCACCAGCAGAGATGTCGGCCAGGGGAATGAAAAACTGTTTTTT,CATSRDVGQGNEKLFF
TRBD1,TRBJ2-7,NA,15,TRBV6-1,TGTGCCAGCAGTACTTACGGGACAGGGGGTTACGAGCAGTACTTC,CASSTYGTGGYEQYF
NA,TRBJ2-7,NA,14,TRBV5-1,TGCGCCAGCAGCTTGGTACAGCCAGACTACGAGCAGTACTTC,CASSLVQPDYEQYF
TRBD1,TRBJ2-2,NA,18,TRBV7-2,TGTGCCAGCAGCTTAAACAGGGACAGGGGGCTGTTAACCGGGGAGCTGTTTTTT,CASSLNRDRGLLTGELFF
NA,TRBJ2-2,NA,13,TRBV7-2,TGTGCCAGCAGCTTGGGGCTCAGCGGGGAGCTGTTTTTT,CASSLGLSGELFF
NA,TRBJ1-3,NA,14,TRBV18,TGTGCCAGCTCACCGGGCAACTCTGGAAACACCATATATTTT,CASSPGNSGNTIYF
NA,TRBJ1-2,NA,13,TRBV19,TGTGCCAGTAGCCTCCCCAGTACAAATGGCTACACCTTC,CASSLPSTNGYTF
NA,TRBJ1-6,few,15,TRBV4-3,TGCGCCAGCAGCCAAGATAGGGGGGAAGGTTCACCCCTCCACTTT,CASSQDRGEGSPLHF
NA,TRBJ1-1,NA,14,TRBV18,TGTGCCAGCTACGCATCACGGGGGTCTACTGAAGCTTTCTTT,CASYASRGSTEAFF